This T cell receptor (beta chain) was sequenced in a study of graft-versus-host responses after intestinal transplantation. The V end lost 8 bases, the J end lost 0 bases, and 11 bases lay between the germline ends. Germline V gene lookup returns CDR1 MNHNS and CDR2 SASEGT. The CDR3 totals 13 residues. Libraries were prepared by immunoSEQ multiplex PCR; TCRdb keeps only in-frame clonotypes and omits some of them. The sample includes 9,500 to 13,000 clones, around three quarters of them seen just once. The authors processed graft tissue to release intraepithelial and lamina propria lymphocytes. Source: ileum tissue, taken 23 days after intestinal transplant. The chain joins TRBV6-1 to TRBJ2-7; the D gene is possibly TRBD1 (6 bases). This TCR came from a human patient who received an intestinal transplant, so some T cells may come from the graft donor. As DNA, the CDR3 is TGTGCCAGCCGGGACAAAATCTCCTACGAGCAGTACTTC. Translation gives CASRDKISYEQYF.